This T cell receptor beta chain was profiled in a study of CD8+ T cells in alopecia areata. CDR1 is LGHNA and CDR2 is YNFKEQ in the germline V gene. This CDR3 is built from 17 residues. With 5 bases clipped from V and 2 bases from J, the junction kept 9 bases outside the gene matches. Treatment described: oral pan-JAK inhibitor, 5-10 mg twice daily. In each case, RNA was isolated and then reverse transcribed into cDNA as the sequencing template. Clones were read by immunoSEQ multiplex PCR, and TCRdb kept only the in-frame ones, dropping some. The sample contains 150,000 to 200,000 clones, roughly 60% of which appear only once.

The sample here was CD4+ T cells sorted from blood, taken at approximately week 61, from a patient treated with tofacitinib. The TCR was taken from a human donor with alopecia areata. The V gene is TRBV4-2, the J gene TRBJ2-3; 11 bases match TRBD2. Here the CDR3 reads CASSKNPTSGATDTQYF. In nucleotides, the CDR3 is TGTGCCAGCAGCAAAAACCCGACTAGCGGGGCCACAGATACGCAGTATTTT.